This T cell receptor beta chain stems from a study of breast tumors, draining lymph nodes, adjacent tissues. Per germline, CDR1 SEHNR and CDR2 FQNEAQ (reference sequence). The CDR3 is 15 amino acids. V gave up 4 bases and J gave up 4 bases; unmatched junction bases: 7. This clonotype occurred many times. From the multiplex PCR reads, TCRdb called clonotypes with MiXCR, one entry per CDR3 protein. Here the sample spans some 140,000 distinct CDR3 sequences, around 20% being singletons. Axillary draining lymph nodes of breast cancer patients supplied the node samples. This TCR came from a female donor with breast cancer. Some clones in this sample may be carry-over from other donors' samples. This chain connects TRBV7-9 to TRBJ2-1, with TRBD2 identical over 7 bases. The material sequenced was axillary lymph node tissue. In nucleotides, the CDR3 is TGTGCCAGCAGCTCCCAGCGGGATAAATACAATGAGCAGTTCTTC. It yields the protein CASSSQRDKYNEQFF.